The 28 T cell receptor beta chains reported below all come from one sample, sequenced in a study of shared clonotypes between healthy human individuals (dated by TCRdb to the early 2020s). Library generation was performed with the immunoSEQ multiplex PCR assay. This immuneACCESS table, as held by TCRdb, lists in-frame sequences with V and J called but not all clones. Of the missing ones, under half trace to an unresolved V gene in checked studies; the others have no known cause. For this sample the table gives roughly 110,000 clones, of which around 71% were detected only once. The ten largest clones represent about 22% of the sample. Sequencing was carried out using memory CD8+ T cells sorted from blood. The meaning of the sample's cell subset or site label: CD45RO+ cells pooled with CCR7-negative TemRA cells. These receptor sequences come from a young woman in good health.

CDR3 amino acids: CAWSEGAGTGSFF. In DNA, the CDR3 is TGTGCCTGGAGTGAGGGGGCCGGGACAGGGTCGTTCTTC. This chain connects TRBV30 to TRBJ2-1, with TRBD1 identical over 9 bases. The CDR3 spans 13 residues. The germline gives CDR1 GTSNPN, CDR2 SVGIG (reference sequence). J lost 15 bases, V lost 1 base, and 10 bases had no gene match.

V usage is TRBV4-2 and J usage is TRBJ2-7, with 11 bases aligning to TRBD1. Germline V gives CDR1 LGHNA, CDR2 YNFKEQ. V was clipped by 2 bases and J by 3 bases; unmatched bases: 3. The CDR3 is 15 residues long. The DNA of the CDR3 is TGTGCCAGCAGCCAAAGGACAGGGGGCATCTACGAGCAGTACTTC. Translation: CASSQRTGGIYEQYF.

This clone showed up just a few times. The rearrangement links TRBV28 to TRBJ2-1; TRBD2 aligns across 14 bases. With V trimmed by 2 bases and J by 5 bases, 5 bases remained unmatched. The CDR3 spans 17 residues. Germline V gene data show CDR1 as MDHEN and CDR2 as SYDVKM. CDR3 in DNA: TGTGCCAGCAGTTTAGGGACTAGCGGGAGTCTTCACAATGAGCAGTTCTTC. Amino acid sequence: CASSLGTSGSLHNEQFF.

The V call is TRBV10-2, the J call TRBJ2-7; D ambiguous. V was trimmed by 0 bases and J by 8 bases, leaving 14 bases between them. Germline-derived CDR1 and CDR2 are WSHSY and SAAADI. There are 14 residues in the CDR3. In nucleotides, the CDR3 is TGCGCCAGCAGTGAGTCGGCGGATGGTACGAAGCAGTACTTC. Translation: CASSESADGTKQYF.

V usage is TRBV4-1 and J usage is TRBJ1-4; perhaps TRBD1 as D (5 bases). The germline CDR1 and CDR2 sequences are MGHRA and YSYEKL. V lost 0 bases to trimming and J lost 6 bases, with 14 bases between them. The CDR3 is 16 amino acids. CDR3 loop: CASSQEWWGLDEKLFF. The DNA of the CDR3 is TGCGCCAGCAGCCAAGAATGGTGGGGCTTGGATGAAAAACTGTTTTTT.

The chain joins TRBV5-4 to TRBJ2-7; D perhaps matches TRBD2 (5 bases). CDR3 length equals 15 residues. The V gene's germline CDR1 is SGHNT and CDR2 YYREEE (reference sequence). Trimming shortened V by 0 bases and J by 3 bases, and 13 bases separated the two germline ends. The CDR3 loop is CASSLDRTGFYEQYF. The CDR3 coding sequence is TGTGCCAGCAGCTTGGACCGGACGGGGTTCTACGAGCAGTACTTC.

The V and J genes are TRBV25-1 and TRBJ1-5, with no clear D. Germline V gene data show CDR1 as MGHDK and CDR2 as SYGVNS. Trimming took off 8 bases at V and 6 bases at J, with 17 bases between the two ends. This CDR3 is 14 amino acids long. CDR3 DNA: TGTGCCAGCGGTGGACCGGGGAGTTCTCAGCCCCAGCATTTT. Amino acids: CASGGPGSSQPQHF.

V is TRBV19 and J is TRBJ1-1, with a possible D match to TRBD1 (5 bases). This CDR3 comprises 15 residues. Trimming pared 3 bases from V and 5 bases from J, leaving 16 bases between. The germline V gene has CDR1 LNHDA and CDR2 SQIVND (reference sequence). CDR3 in DNA: TGTGCCAGTAGTATTCTCCCAGGGCGGGCAACTGAAGCTTTCTTT. Protein: CASSILPGRATEAFF. Filled out from reference TRBV19 and TRBJ1-1, the complete variable domain reads DGGITQSPKYLFRKEGQNVTLSCEQNLNHDAMYWYRQDPGQGLRLIYYSQIVNDFQKGDIAEGYSVSREKKESFPLTVTSAQKNPTAFYLCASSILPGRATEAFFGQGTRLTVV.

This clone was picked up many times. The rearrangement uses TRBV28 and TRBJ1-2; TRBD1 agrees at 7 bases. Germline CDR1 is MDHEN and CDR2 is SYDVKM. This CDR3 comprises 15 residues. Trimming cost V 4 bases and J 7 bases; bases outside gene matches: 12. CDR3 DNA sequence: TGTGCCAGCAGTTCCCGATACAGGGGAGAGGGTGGCTACACCTTC. Its protein product is CASSSRYRGEGGYTF.

In this sample, this clone turned up once. The chain employs TRBV7-9 and TRBJ1-1; unclear D gene. V shed 4 bases and J shed 3 bases, with 15 bases lying between them. The germline V gene has CDR1 SEHNR and CDR2 FQNEAQ (reference sequence). The CDR3 totals 15 residues. CDR3 nucleotide sequence: TGTGCCAGCAGCTCCACTGACCCAGTGGACACTGAAGCTTTCTTT. Translated: CASSSTDPVDTEAFF.

The genes are TRBV5-6 and TRBJ1-3; D may be TRBD1 (5 bases). The germline V gene has CDR1 SGHDT and CDR2 YYEEEE. Trimming took 4 bases from V and 0 from J, leaving 20 bases between them. The CDR3 sequence is 18 residues long. CDR3 region: CASSLMGRGLSSGNTIYF. The CDR3, as DNA: TGTGCCAGCAGCCTAATGGGAAGGGGCCTCTCCTCTGGAAACACCATATATTTT.

The V call is TRBV6-1, the J call TRBJ2-5; no definite D call. This CDR3 comprises 15 residues. The germline V gene has CDR1 MNHNS and CDR2 SASEGT. Trimming left V 8 bases short and J 0 bases short, with 16 bases between. CDR3 sequence reads: CASVDNMWYQETQYF. Here the CDR3 DNA reads TGTGCCAGCGTGGATAACATGTGGTACCAAGAGACCCAGTACTTC.

The CDR3 sequence: CATQGARSEQYF. CDR3 in DNA: TGCGCCACCCAGGGAGCAAGGAGCGAGCAGTACTTC. The gene calls are TRBV4-1 and TRBJ2-7; D may match TRBD1 or TRBD2 (5 bases each). Germline lookup yields CDR1 MGHRA and CDR2 YSYEKL. V gave up 10 bases and J gave up 6 bases, with 16 bases separating them. The CDR3 has 12 residues.

This clone appeared a single time. J is TRBJ2-1 and V is TRBV6-6; D might be TRBD1 (5 bases). CDR3 length: 13 residues. Germline loops: CDR1 MNHNY, CDR2 SVGAGI (reference sequence). The germline V and J ends were trimmed by 5 bases and 9 bases, with 14 bases remaining between them. CDR3 residues: CASSTQAGVEQFF. CDR3 sequence (DNA): TGTGCCAGCAGTACACAGGCTGGGGTTGAGCAGTTCTTC.

The chain has TRBV19 and TRBJ1-3; TRBD1 might be the D (6 bases). Germline CDR1 reads LNHDA; CDR2 reads SQIVND (reference sequence). The CDR3 is 14 amino acids. With 7 bases removed from V and 0 bases from J, the gap between germline ends came to 10 bases. DNA for the CDR3: TGTGCCAGTAAGGACAGACCCTCTGGAAACACCATATATTTT. It encodes CASKDRPSGNTIYF.

In this sample, this clone turned up once. This chain joins TRBV28 and TRBJ2-3, with a weak D call TRBD2 (5 bases). V lost 3 bases, J lost 3 bases, and 10 bases lay in between. Germline CDR1 MDHEN, CDR2 SYDVKM. The CDR3 has 14 amino acids. CDR3 DNA: TGTGCCAGCAGTTTCCGGGGTCCAACAGATACGCAGTATTTT. This codes for CASSFRGPTDTQYF.

The CDR3 nucleotides are TGTGCCAGCAGTTCCCTTAACAATGAGCAGTTCTTC. Translated: CASSSLNNEQFF. V gene TRBV27 combines with J gene TRBJ2-1; D ambiguous. Germline assignment: CDR1 MNHEY and CDR2 SMNVEV (reference sequence). This CDR3 has 12 residues. Trimming removed 4 bases at V and 5 bases at J, with 6 bases between.

This chain connects TRBV9 to TRBJ1-1, with 7 bases aligning to TRBD1. V lost 1 base, J lost 1 base, and 4 bases stayed unmatched. The CDR3 has 15 amino acids. Germline CDR1 SGDLS, CDR2 YYNGEE. CDR3 nucleotide sequence: TGTGCCAGCAGCGTACTGAACAGGGGGAACACTGAAGCTTTCTTT. This translates into CASSVLNRGNTEAFF. The full variable domain, in which reference TRBV9 and TRBJ1-1 provide the parts outside the CDR3, is DSGVTQTPKHLITATGQRVTLRCSPRSGDLSVYWYQQSLDQGLQFLIQYYNGEERAKGNILERFSAQQFPDLHSELNLSSLELGDSALYFCASSVLNRGNTEAFFGQGTRLTVV.

This chain joins TRBV4-1 and TRBJ2-1; D ambiguous. Trimming took off 3 bases at V and 7 bases at J, with 10 bases between the two ends. The length of the CDR3 is 13 residues. The germline V gene encodes CDR1 MGHRA and CDR2 YSYEKL. The CDR3 loop is CASSHIKKNEQFF. The CDR3 region has the DNA TGCGCCAGCAGCCACATCAAGAAAAATGAGCAGTTCTTC.

V is TRBV5-6 and J is TRBJ1-3; TRBD1 is a possible D gene (5 bases). Trimming shortened V by 0 bases and J by 0 bases, and 7 bases separated the two germline ends. Germline-derived CDR1 and CDR2 are SGHDT and YYEEEE. The CDR3 has 15 residues. The CDR3 here is CASSLGQNSGNTIYF. The CDR3 DNA sequence: TGTGCCAGCAGCTTGGGACAGAACTCTGGAAACACCATATATTTT.

The sample holds a few counts of this clone. V is TRBV6-5 and J is TRBJ2-3, with TRBD1 identical over 9 bases. V gave up 2 bases and J gave up 4 bases; unmatched junction bases: 4. The CDR3 length is 15 residues. The V gene's germline CDR1 is MNHEY and CDR2 SVGAGI. The CDR3 region is CASSYRTGEPDTQYF. In DNA form, the CDR3 reads TGTGCCAGCAGTTACAGGACAGGGGAACCAGATACGCAGTATTTT.

This clone has only a few counts. The chain carries TRBV4-1 and TRBJ2-1; TRBD2 aligns across 7 bases. V dropped 2 bases and J dropped 0; count of bases not matched to a gene: 16. CDR1 is MGHRA and CDR2 is YSYEKL in the germline V gene. The CDR3 contains 20 residues. The CDR3 coding sequence is TGCGCCAGCAGCCAACAATCCATAACGGGAGGCCGGTTCTCCTACAATGAGCAGTTCTTC. Its translation is CASSQQSITGGRFSYNEQFF.

This clone has a count of ten or more. This same CDR3 is encoded by further DNA sequences in the sample. V and J are TRBV6-4 and TRBJ2-3; TRBD2 agrees at 8 bases. CDR3 length: 15 amino acids. Germline assignment: CDR1 MRHNA and CDR2 SNTAGT. J gave up 1 base and V 6 bases, and 6 bases lay outside the gene matches. DNA of the CDR3: TGTGCCAGCAGCAGAGCGGGAGATGGCACAGATACGCAGTATTTT. Protein product: CASSRAGDGTDTQYF.

This clone was counted between two and nine times. V usage is TRBV29-1 and J usage is TRBJ2-1; D not certain. The V gene's germline CDR1 is SQVTM and CDR2 ANQGSEA. Trimming removed 6 bases at V and 2 bases at J, with 14 bases between. The CDR3 totals 14 residues. CDR3 bases: TGCAGCGTAACCAGCGCCGAAACCTACAATGAGCAGTTCTTC. Its protein product is CSVTSAETYNEQFF.

The chain carries TRBV4-1 and TRBJ2-7; no definite D call. The germline V gene encodes CDR1 MGHRA and CDR2 YSYEKL. The CDR3 contains 16 residues. V lost 0 bases to trimming and J lost 6 bases, with 18 bases between them. The CDR3 region is CASSQDLVVRFGEQYF. The CDR3 DNA sequence: TGCGCCAGCAGCCAAGATCTCGTCGTACGGTTCGGCGAGCAGTACTTC.

The rearrangement links TRBV19 to TRBJ2-2; tentatively, D is TRBD2 (6 bases). This CDR3 spans 14 amino acids. CDR1 is LNHDA and CDR2 is SQIVND in the germline V gene (reference sequence). Deletions cut 2 bases from V and 4 bases from J, with 8 bases between. The CDR3 DNA reads TGTGCCAGTAGTATATGGGGAGGCACCGGGGAGCTGTTTTTT. The encoded protein is CASSIWGGTGELFF.

The V gene is TRBV4-1, the J gene TRBJ1-5, with D tentatively TRBD1 (6 bases). The germline V and J ends were trimmed by 0 bases and 4 bases, with 13 bases remaining between them. Germline V gene lookup returns CDR1 MGHRA and CDR2 YSYEKL. The CDR3 length is 16 residues. The DNA for the CDR3 is TGCGCCAGCAGCCAAGAACAGGGAGTAGGGAATCAGCCCCAGCATTTT. It specifies CASSQEQGVGNQPQHF.

This clone was seen a handful of times. The chain has TRBV15 and TRBJ2-6; D is possibly TRBD2 (5 bases). This CDR3 region has 16 residues. Trimming took off 1 base at V and 0 bases at J, with 7 bases between the two ends. Germline assignment: CDR1 LNHNV and CDR2 YYDKDF (reference sequence). CDR3 region: CATSRARGSGANVLTF. CDR3 nucleotide sequence: TGTGCCACCAGCAGAGCCCGGGGCTCTGGGGCCAACGTCCTGACTTTC.